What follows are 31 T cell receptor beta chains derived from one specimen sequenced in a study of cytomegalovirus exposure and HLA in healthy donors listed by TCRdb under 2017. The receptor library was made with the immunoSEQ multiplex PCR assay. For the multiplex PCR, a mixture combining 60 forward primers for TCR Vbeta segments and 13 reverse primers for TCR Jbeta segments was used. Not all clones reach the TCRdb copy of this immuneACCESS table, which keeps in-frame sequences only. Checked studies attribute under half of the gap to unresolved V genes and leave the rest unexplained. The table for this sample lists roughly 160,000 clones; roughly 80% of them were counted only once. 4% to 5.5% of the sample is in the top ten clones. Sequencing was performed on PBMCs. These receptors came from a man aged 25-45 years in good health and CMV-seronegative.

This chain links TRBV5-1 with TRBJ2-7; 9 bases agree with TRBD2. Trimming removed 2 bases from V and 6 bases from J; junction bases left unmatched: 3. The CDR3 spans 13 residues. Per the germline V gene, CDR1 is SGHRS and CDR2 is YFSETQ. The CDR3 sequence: CASSLAGGAEQYF. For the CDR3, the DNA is TGCGCCAGCAGCTTAGCGGGAGGAGCCGAGCAGTACTTC.

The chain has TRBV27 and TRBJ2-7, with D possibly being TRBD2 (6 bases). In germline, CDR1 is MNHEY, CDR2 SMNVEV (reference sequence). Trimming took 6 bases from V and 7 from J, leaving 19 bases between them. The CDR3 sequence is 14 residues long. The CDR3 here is CASRNGGTQEEQYF. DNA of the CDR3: TGTGCCAGCAGAAACGGCGGGACCCAGGAGGAGCAGTACTTC.

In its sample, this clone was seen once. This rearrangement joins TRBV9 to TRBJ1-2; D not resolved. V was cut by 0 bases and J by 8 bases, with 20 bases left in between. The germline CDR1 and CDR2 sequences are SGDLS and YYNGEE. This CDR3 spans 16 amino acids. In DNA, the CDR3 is TGTGCCAGCAGCGTAGTCCAGGTTGTTGTTTTACAAGGCTACACCTTC. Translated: CASSVVQVVVLQGYTF.

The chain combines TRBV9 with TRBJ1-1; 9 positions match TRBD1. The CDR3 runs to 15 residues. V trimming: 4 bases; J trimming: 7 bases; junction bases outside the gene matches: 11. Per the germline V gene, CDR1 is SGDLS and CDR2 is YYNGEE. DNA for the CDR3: TGTGCCAGCAGCCCGGGACAGGGTTATGAAGATGAAGCTTTCTTT. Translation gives CASSPGQGYEDEAFF. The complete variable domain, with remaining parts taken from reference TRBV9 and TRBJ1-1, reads DSGVTQTPKHLITATGQRVTLRCSPRSGDLSVYWYQQSLDQGLQFLIQYYNGEERAKGNILERFSAQQFPDLHSELNLSSLELGDSALYFCASSPGQGYEDEAFFGQGTRLTVV.

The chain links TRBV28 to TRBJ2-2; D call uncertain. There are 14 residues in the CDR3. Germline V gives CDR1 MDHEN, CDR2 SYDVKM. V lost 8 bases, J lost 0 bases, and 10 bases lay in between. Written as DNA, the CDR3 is TGTGCCAGCCAGGTAGATTCGAACACCGGGGAGCTGTTTTTT. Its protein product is CASQVDSNTGELFF.

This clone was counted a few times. The chain's CDR3 is CASGGEAGVGDTQYF. In nucleotides, the CDR3 is TGTGCCAGCGGGGGGGAAGCGGGAGTGGGAGATACGCAGTATTTT. The chain carries TRBV2 and TRBJ2-3, with TRBD2 matching 8 bases. The V gene end was trimmed by 8 bases and the J gene end by 5 bases; junction bases not matched to a gene: 12. The CDR3 contains 15 residues. The germline V gene has CDR1 SNHLY and CDR2 FYNNEI. Variable domain in full (rest from reference TRBV2 and TRBJ2-3): EPEVTQTPSHQVTQMGQEVILRCVPISNHLYFYWYRQILGQKVEFLVSFYNNEISEKSEIFDDQFSVERPDGSNFTLKIRSTKLEDSAMYFCASGGEAGVGDTQYFGPGTRLTVL.

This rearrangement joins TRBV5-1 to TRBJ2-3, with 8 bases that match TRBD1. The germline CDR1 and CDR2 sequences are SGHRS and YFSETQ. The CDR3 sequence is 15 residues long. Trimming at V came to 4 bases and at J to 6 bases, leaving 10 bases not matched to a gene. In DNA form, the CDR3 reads TGCGCCAGCAGCCTTGCAGGGGGCCCGAGGGATACGCAGTATTTT. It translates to CASSLAGGPRDTQYF.

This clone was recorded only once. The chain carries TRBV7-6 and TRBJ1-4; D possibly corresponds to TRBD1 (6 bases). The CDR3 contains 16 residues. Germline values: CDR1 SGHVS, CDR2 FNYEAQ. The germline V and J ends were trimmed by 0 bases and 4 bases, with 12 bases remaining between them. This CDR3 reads CASSLAQTGINEKLFF. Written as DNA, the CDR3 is TGTGCCAGCAGCTTAGCCCAGACAGGCATTAATGAAAAACTGTTTTTT. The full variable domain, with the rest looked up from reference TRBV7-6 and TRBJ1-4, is GAGVSQSPRYKVTKRGQDVALRCDPISGHVSLYWYRQALGQGPEFLTYFNYEAQQDKSGLPNDRFSAERPEGSISTLTIQRTEQRDSAMYRCASSLAQTGINEKLFFGSGTQLSVL.

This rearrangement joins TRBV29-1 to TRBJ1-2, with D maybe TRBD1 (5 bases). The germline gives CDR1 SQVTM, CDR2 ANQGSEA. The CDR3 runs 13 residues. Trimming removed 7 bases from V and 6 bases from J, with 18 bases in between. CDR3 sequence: CSAPEGVGDGYTF. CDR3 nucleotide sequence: TGCAGCGCCCCGGAGGGCGTAGGGGATGGCTACACCTTC.

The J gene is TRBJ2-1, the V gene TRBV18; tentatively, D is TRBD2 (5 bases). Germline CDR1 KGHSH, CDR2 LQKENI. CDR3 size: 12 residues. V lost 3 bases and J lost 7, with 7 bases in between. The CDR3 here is CASSPTRNEQFF. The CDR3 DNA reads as TGTGCCAGCTCACCCACTAGAAATGAGCAGTTCTTC. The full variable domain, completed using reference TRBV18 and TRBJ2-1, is NAGVMQNPRHLVRRRGQEARLRCSPMKGHSHVYWYRQLPEEGLKFMVYLQKENIIDESGMPKERFSAEFPKEGPSILRIQQVVRGDSAAYFCASSPTRNEQFFGPGTRLTVL.

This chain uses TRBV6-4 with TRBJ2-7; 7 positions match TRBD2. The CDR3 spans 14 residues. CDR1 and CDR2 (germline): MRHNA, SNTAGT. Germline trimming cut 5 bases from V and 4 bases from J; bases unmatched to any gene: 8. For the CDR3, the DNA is TGTGCCAGCAGTAGCAACGGGAGGACTTACGAGCAGTACTTC. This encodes CASSSNGRTYEQYF.

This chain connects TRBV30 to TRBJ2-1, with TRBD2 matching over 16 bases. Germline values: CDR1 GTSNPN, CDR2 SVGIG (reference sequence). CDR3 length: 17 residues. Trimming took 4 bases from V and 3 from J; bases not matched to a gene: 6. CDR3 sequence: CAWNSGLAGGLYNEQFF. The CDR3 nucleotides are TGTGCCTGGAATTCGGGACTAGCGGGGGGGCTCTACAATGAGCAGTTCTTC.

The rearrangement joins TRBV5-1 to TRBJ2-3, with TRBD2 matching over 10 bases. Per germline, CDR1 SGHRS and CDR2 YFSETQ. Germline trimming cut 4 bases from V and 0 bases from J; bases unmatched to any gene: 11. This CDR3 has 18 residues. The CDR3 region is CASSRLAGGISSTDTQYF. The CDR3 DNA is TGCGCCAGCAGCAGGTTAGCGGGGGGTATTTCTAGCACAGATACGCAGTATTTT.

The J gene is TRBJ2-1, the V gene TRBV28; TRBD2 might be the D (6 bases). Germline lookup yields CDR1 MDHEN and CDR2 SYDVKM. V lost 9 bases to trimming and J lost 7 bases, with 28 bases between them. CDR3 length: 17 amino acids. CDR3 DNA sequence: TGTGCCAGTCCTGGCGGAGGGACGGGCGGTGAGGGGAATGAGCAGTTCTTC. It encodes CASPGGGTGGEGNEQFF.

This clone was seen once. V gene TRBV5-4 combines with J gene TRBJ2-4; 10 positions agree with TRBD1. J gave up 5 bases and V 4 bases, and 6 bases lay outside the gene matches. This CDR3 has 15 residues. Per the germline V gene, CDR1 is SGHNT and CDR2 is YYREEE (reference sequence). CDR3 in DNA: TGTGCCAGCAGCCATGGACAGGGGGACCAAAACATTCAGTACTTC. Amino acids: CASSHGQGDQNIQYF. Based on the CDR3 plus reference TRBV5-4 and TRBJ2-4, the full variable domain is ETGVTQSPTHLIKTRGQQVTLRCSSQSGHNTVSWYQQALGQGPQFIFQYYREEENGRGNFPPRFSGLQFPNYSSELNVNALELDDSALYLCASSHGQGDQNIQYFGAGTRLSVL.

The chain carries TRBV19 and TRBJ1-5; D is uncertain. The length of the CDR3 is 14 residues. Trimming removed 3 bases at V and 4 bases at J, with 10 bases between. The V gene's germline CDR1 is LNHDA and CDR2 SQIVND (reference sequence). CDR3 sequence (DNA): TGTGCCAGTAGTATGCTACAGTTTAATCAGCCCCAGCATTTT. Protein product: CASSMLQFNQPQHF.

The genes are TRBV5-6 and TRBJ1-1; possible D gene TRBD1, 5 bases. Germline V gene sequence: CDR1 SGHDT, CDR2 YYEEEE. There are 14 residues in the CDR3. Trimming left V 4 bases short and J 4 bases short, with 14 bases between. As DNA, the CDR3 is TGTGCCAGCAGCCCCGGGGGTTGGGGCACTGAAGCTTTCTTT. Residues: CASSPGGWGTEAFF.

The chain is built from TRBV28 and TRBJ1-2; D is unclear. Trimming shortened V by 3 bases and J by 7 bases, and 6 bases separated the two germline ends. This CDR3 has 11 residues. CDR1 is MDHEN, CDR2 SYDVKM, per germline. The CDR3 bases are TGTGCCAGCAGTTTTCTTCGTGGCTACACCTTC. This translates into CASSFLRGYTF.

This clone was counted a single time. CDR3: CASSLLGDRGGNEQFF. CDR3 coding DNA: TGCGCCAGCAGCCTCCTCGGGGACAGGGGGGGAAATGAGCAGTTCTTC. The chain uses TRBV5-1 and TRBJ2-1; 11 bases agree with TRBD1. Trimming removed 4 bases from V and 7 bases from J; junction bases left unmatched: 10. The V gene's germline CDR1 is SGHRS and CDR2 YFSETQ. CDR3 length: 16 residues. The full variable domain, in which reference TRBV5-1 and TRBJ2-1 provide the parts outside the CDR3, is KAGVTQTPRYLIKTRGQQVTLSCSPISGHRSVSWYQQTPGQGLQFLFEYFSETQRNKGNFPGRFSGRQFSNSRSEMNVSTLELGDSALYLCASSLLGDRGGNEQFFGPGTRLTVL.

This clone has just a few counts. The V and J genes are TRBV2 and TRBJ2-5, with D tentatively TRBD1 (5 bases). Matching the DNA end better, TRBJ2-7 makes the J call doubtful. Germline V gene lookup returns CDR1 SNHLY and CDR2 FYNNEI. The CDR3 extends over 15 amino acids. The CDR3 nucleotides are TGTGCCAGCAGTGATAGACAGATGAGCTCCTACGAGCAGTACTTC. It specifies CASSDRQMSSYEQYF.

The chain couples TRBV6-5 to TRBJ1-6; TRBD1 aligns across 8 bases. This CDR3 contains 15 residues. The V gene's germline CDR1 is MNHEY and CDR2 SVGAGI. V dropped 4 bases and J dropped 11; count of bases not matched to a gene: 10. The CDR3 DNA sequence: TGTGCCAGCAGTTCCTCACAGGGGGATATGGCACCCCTCCACTTT. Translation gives CASSSSQGDMAPLHF.

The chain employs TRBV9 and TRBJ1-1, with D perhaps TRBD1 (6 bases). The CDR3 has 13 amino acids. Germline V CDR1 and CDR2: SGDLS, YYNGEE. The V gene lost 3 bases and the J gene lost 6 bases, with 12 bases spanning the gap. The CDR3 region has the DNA TGTGCCAGCAGCGCCCAGGGGAGGGCTGAAGCTTTCTTT. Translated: CASSAQGRAEAFF.

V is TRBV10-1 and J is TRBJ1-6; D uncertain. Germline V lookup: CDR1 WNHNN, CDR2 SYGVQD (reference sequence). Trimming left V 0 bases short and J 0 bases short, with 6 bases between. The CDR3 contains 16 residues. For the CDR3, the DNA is TGCGCCAGCAGTGAGTCAGGGAGCTCCTATAATTCACCCCTCCACTTT. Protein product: CASSESGSSYNSPLHF.

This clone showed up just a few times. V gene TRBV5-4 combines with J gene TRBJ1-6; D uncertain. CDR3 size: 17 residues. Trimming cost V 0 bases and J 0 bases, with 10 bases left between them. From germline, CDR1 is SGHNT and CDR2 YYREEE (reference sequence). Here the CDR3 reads CASSLGQTGSYNSPLHF. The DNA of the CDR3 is TGTGCCAGCAGCTTGGGCCAGACGGGCTCCTATAATTCACCCCTCCACTTT.

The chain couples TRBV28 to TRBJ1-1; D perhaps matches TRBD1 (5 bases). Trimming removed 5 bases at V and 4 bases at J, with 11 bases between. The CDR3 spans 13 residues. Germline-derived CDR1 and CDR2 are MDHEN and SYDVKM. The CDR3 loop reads CASSPDSLTEAFF. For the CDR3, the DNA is TGTGCCAGCAGTCCTGACAGTCTCACTGAAGCTTTCTTT.

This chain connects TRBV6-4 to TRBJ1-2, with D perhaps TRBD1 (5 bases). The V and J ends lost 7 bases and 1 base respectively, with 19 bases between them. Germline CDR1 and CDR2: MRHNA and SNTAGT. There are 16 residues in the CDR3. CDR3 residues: CASTQGESLGNYGYTF. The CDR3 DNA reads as TGTGCCAGCACCCAGGGTGAGTCGTTGGGTAACTATGGCTACACCTTC.

CDR3 coding DNA: TGTGCCAGTAGCAGGGTAGCGAAGGTTAATGAGCAGTTCTTC. Amino acid sequence: CASSRVAKVNEQFF. The chain links TRBV5-3 to TRBJ2-1; D may correspond to TRBD1 or TRBD2 (5 bases each). TRBV5-3 is reported as an ORF; its role is uncertain. Trimming cost V 8 bases and J 7 bases, with 19 bases left between them. CDR3 length: 14 residues.

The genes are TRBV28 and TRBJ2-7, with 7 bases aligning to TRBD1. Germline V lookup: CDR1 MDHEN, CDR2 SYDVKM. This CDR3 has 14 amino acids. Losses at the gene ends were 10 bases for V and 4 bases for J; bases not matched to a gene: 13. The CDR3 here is CATTAGRGKYEQYF. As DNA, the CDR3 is TGTGCCACCACGGCCGGCAGGGGGAAGTACGAGCAGTACTTC.

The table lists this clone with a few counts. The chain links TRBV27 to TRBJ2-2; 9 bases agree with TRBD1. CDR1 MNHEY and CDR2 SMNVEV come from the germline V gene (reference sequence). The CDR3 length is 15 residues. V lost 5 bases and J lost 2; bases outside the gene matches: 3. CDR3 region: CASSGDRANTGELFF. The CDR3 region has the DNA TGTGCCAGCAGTGGGGACAGGGCCAACACCGGGGAGCTGTTTTTT.

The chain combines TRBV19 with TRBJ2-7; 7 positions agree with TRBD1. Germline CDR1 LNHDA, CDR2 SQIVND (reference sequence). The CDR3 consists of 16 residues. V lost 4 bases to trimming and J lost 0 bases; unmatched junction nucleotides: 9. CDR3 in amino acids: CASSKVRDSVSYEQYF. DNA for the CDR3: TGTGCCAGTAGTAAGGTCCGGGACAGTGTCTCCTACGAGCAGTACTTC.

CDR3 DNA: TGTGCCAGCACCATCGGGAGCTGGGAGACCCAGTACTTC. It translates to CASTIGSWETQYF. This chain uses TRBV28 with TRBJ2-5; maybe TRBD2 (6 bases). Trimming took off 7 bases at V and 5 bases at J, with 14 bases between the two ends. Germline values: CDR1 MDHEN, CDR2 SYDVKM. This CDR3 has 13 amino acids.